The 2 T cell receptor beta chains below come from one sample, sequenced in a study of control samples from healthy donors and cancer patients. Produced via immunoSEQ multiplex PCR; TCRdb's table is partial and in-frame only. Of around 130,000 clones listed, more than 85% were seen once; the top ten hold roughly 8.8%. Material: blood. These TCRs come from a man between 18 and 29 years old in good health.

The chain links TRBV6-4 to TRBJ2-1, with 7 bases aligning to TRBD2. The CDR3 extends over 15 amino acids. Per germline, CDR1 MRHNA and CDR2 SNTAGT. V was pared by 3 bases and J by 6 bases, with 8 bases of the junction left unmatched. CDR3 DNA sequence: TGTGCCAGCAGTGATACGTCTAGCGGTCTCAATGAGCAGTTCTTC. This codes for CASSDTSSGLNEQFF.

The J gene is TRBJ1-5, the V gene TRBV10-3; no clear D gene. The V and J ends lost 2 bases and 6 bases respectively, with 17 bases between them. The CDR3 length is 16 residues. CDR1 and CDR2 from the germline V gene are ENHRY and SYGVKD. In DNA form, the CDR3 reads TGTGCCATCAGTGAGCACCTAGGGAGGGTTGGTCAGCCCCAGCATTTT. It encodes CAISEHLGRVGQPQHF.